A selection of T cell receptor beta chains follows, all from one sample in a study of OX40 agonist ivuxolimab in advanced cancers. TCRdb's table, derived via immunoSEQ multiplex PCR, lists solely in-frame clones and lacks some. The table includes tens of thousands of clones, 70% to 80% detected once. This specimen consisted of CD4+ or CD8+ T cells sorted from blood, obtained in a trial of the OX40 agonist ivuxolimab. These receptors were obtained from an adult with an advanced solid tumor such as melanoma, head and neck, liver or kidney cancer. CDR3s include the opening cysteine and the closing phenylalanine or tryptophan. The D gene is left open where the match is weak. Rows give clone size only sometimes, using once, few, many, or a class for an expanded clone.

J: TRBJ2-7; D: TRBD1; size: NA; V: TRBV19; CDR3: CASSITGGSYEQYF; DNA: TGTGCCAGTAGTATAACAGGGGGGAGCTACGAGCAGTACTTC
J: TRBJ2-5; D: NA; size: NA; V: TRBV5-1; CDR3: CASSLPRLDQYF; DNA: TGCGCCAGCAGCTTGCCCCGGTTGGACCAGTACTTC
J: TRBJ2-1; D: NA; size: once; V: TRBV19; CDR3: CASSVGSSYNEQFF; DNA: TGTGCCAGTAGTGTGGGGAGCTCCTACAATGAGCAGTTCTTC
J: TRBJ2-1; D: NA; size: NA; V: TRBV5-4; CDR3: CASSLALDIQNEQFF; DNA: TGTGCCAGCAGCTTGGCCCTCGATATCCAGAATGAGCAGTTCTTC
J: TRBJ1-2; D: NA; size: few; V: TRBV19; CDR3: CASRALAADLDGYTF; DNA: TGTGCCAGTAGGGCCCTCGCGGCGGACTTGGATGGCTACACCTTC
J: TRBJ1-2; D: NA; size: NA; V: TRBV5-1; CDR3: CASSLSGADGIYGYTF; DNA: TGCGCCAGCAGCTTGAGTGGGGCCGACGGGATCTATGGCTACACCTTC
J: TRBJ1-6; D: NA; size: NA; V: TRBV2; CDR3: CASSESPNSPLHF; DNA: TGTGCCAGCAGTGAAAGCCCGAATTCACCCCTCCACTTT
J: TRBJ1-2; D: NA; size: few; V: TRBV2; CDR3: CASSARQFYGYTF; DNA: TGTGCCAGCAGTGCGAGGCAGTTCTATGGCTACACCTTC
J: TRBJ2-3; D: NA; size: NA; V: TRBV30; CDR3: CAWATGRGTDTQYF; DNA: TGTGCCTGGGCCACAGGGCGAGGGACAGATACGCAGTATTTT
J: TRBJ2-2; D: NA; size: NA; V: TRBV7-6; CDR3: CASLRDSRNTGELFF; DNA: TGTGCCAGCCTCCGAGACTCAAGGAACACCGGGGAGCTGTTTTTT
J: TRBJ1-3; D: TRBD1; size: NA; V: TRBV7-3; CDR3: CASSPTGAGNTIYF; DNA: TGTGCCAGCAGCCCAACAGGGGCCGGAAACACCATATATTTT
J: TRBJ1-5; D: NA; size: NA; V: TRBV6-6; CDR3: CASSSVKGFNQPQHF; DNA: TGTGCCAGCAGTTCGGTAAAGGGATTTAATCAGCCCCAGCATTTT
J: TRBJ2-3; D: TRBD2; size: NA; V: TRBV4-1; CDR3: CASSLGGGLASTDTQYF; DNA: TGCGCCAGCAGCCTGGGGGGGGGACTAGCGAGCACAGATACGCAGTATTTT
J: TRBJ1-1; D: NA; size: NA; V: TRBV6-5; CDR3: CASRGNVGNTEAFF; DNA: TGTGCCAGCAGGGGGAACGTAGGAAACACTGAAGCTTTCTTT
J: TRBJ2-7; D: TRBD1; size: NA; V: TRBV2; CDR3: CASMGQGAGEQYF; DNA: TGTGCCAGCATGGGGCAGGGGGCAGGAGAGCAGTACTTC
J: TRBJ2-3; D: TRBD1; size: few; V: TRBV27; CDR3: CASSLWTGARTDTQYF; DNA: TGTGCCAGCAGTCTCTGGACAGGGGCCCGCACAGATACGCAGTATTTT
J: TRBJ1-2; D: TRBD1; size: NA; V: TRBV7-9; CDR3: CASGQVMDGYTF; DNA: TGTGCCAGCGGACAGGTGATGGATGGCTACACCTTC
J: TRBJ2-3; D: NA; size: NA; V: TRBV4-2; CDR3: CASSQFDPVTDTQYF; DNA: TGTGCCAGCAGCCAATTCGACCCTGTCACAGATACGCAGTATTTT
J: TRBJ2-7; D: TRBD1; size: NA; V: TRBV7-6; CDR3: CASSPPDRGYEQYF; DNA: TGTGCCAGCAGCCCCCCAGACAGGGGCTACGAGCAGTACTTC
J: TRBJ2-7; D: TRBD2; size: NA; V: TRBV29-1; CDR3: CSVDGVERGAVSYEQYF; DNA: TGCAGCGTTGACGGGGTTGAGCGGGGAGCCGTTTCCTACGAGCAGTACTTC
J: TRBJ1-1; D: NA; size: NA; V: TRBV5-5; CDR3: CASSLDWIWEAFF; DNA: TGTGCCAGCAGCTTGGACTGGATTTGGGAAGCTTTCTTT
J: TRBJ1-5; D: NA; size: NA; V: TRBV11-2; CDR3: CASSFENQPQHF; DNA: TGTGCCAGCAGCTTTGAAAATCAGCCCCAGCATTTT
J: TRBJ2-7; D: NA; size: NA; V: TRBV12-5; CDR3: CASGLDYHPEQYF; DNA: TGTGCTAGTGGTTTGGACTACCACCCCGAGCAGTACTTC
J: TRBJ2-5; D: TRBD2; size: NA; V: TRBV29-1; CDR3: CSVDGLAEGETQYF; DNA: TGCAGCGTTGACGGACTAGCGGAAGGAGAGACCCAGTACTTC
J: TRBJ1-1; D: NA; size: NA; V: TRBV5-1; CDR3: CASSLWTATNTEAFF; DNA: TGCGCCAGCAGCCTCTGGACAGCGACGAACACTGAAGCTTTCTTT
J: TRBJ2-7; D: NA; size: NA; V: TRBV6-5; CDR3: CASSLDRSPYEQYF; DNA: TGTGCCAGCAGTCTCGACAGGTCACCCTACGAGCAGTACTTC
J: TRBJ2-2; D: NA; size: once; V: TRBV9; CDR3: CASSTVRGNTGELFF; DNA: TGTGCCAGCAGCACAGTAAGGGGGAACACCGGGGAGCTGTTTTTT
J: TRBJ1-6; D: NA; size: NA; V: TRBV7-9; CDR3: CASSLRVKNNSPLHF; DNA: TGTGCCAGCAGCTTACGGGTGAAGAATAATTCACCCCTCCACTTT
J: TRBJ2-1; D: TRBD2; size: NA; V: TRBV9; CDR3: CASSVTPWVAGDNEQFF; DNA: TGTGCCAGCAGCGTAACCCCTTGGGTAGCGGGGGACAATGAGCAGTTCTTC
J: TRBJ1-5; D: NA; size: NA; V: TRBV11-2; CDR3: CASSLSDSNQPQHF; DNA: TGTGCCAGCAGCTTATCCGATAGCAATCAGCCCCAGCATTTT
J: TRBJ1-2; D: TRBD1; size: NA; V: TRBV4-1; CDR3: CASSLETGGGYGYTF; DNA: TGCGCCAGCAGCCTCGAGACAGGGGGTGGGTATGGCTACACCTTC
J: TRBJ2-7; D: NA; size: NA; V: TRBV6-1; CDR3: CASSEWGGPSYEQYF; DNA: TGTGCCAGCAGTGAGTGGGGGGGGCCCTCCTACGAGCAGTACTTC
J: TRBJ1-2; D: TRBD1; size: NA; V: TRBV29-1; CDR3: CSVERPGTAYYGYTF; DNA: TGCAGCGTTGAACGCCCGGGGACAGCCTACTATGGCTACACCTTC
J: TRBJ2-3; D: NA; size: NA; V: TRBV6-4; CDR3: CASSDRGGTDTQYF; DNA: TGTGCCAGCAGTGACAGGGGGGGCACAGATACGCAGTATTTT
J: TRBJ1-2; D: NA; size: NA; V: TRBV25-1; CDR3: CASSVGIFYGYTF; DNA: TGTGCCAGCTCGGTAGGCATCTTCTATGGCTACACCTTC
J: TRBJ1-5; D: NA; size: NA; V: TRBV19; CDR3: CASRLQGQPQHF; DNA: TGTGCCAGTAGGTTACAGGGTCAGCCCCAGCATTTT
J: TRBJ1-3; D: NA; size: NA; V: TRBV13; CDR3: CASSGGGPSGNTIYF; DNA: TGTGCCAGCAGCGGGGGCGGGCCCTCTGGAAACACCATATATTTT